This T cell receptor beta chain was profiled in a study of blood T cell repertoires in COVID-19. Overall study context: The United States, Italy and Spain provided the acute and convalescent COVID-19 samples.

A case of COVID-19 had been met by exposed participants within 2 weeks before study entry. The assay was immunoSEQ multiplex PCR, and TCRdb's table has in-frame clones only and misses some. The data show hundreds of thousands of clones, more than 80% seen once. Sequences were obtained from PBMCs or T cells enriched from blood (not recorded which). The receptor comes from a man between 45 and 60 years old who had been exposed to COVID-19.

CDR3 nucleotide sequence: TGCAGCGTTGTTGACCATCCGGGACAGGGAAGGAATGAGCAGTTCTTC. Amino acid sequence: CSVVDHPGQGRNEQFF. V is TRBV29-1 and J is TRBJ2-1; 9 bases are a match to TRBD1. CDR3 size: 16 residues. V lost 4 bases to trimming and J lost 7 bases; unmatched junction nucleotides: 14. Germline lookup yields CDR1 SQVTM and CDR2 ANQGSEA.